The sequence of this T cell receptor beta chain was determined in a study of blood T cell repertoires in COVID-19. Turning to the study itself: Samples taken during acute and convalescent COVID-19 were collected in the United States, Italy and Spain.

This CDR3 spans 13 amino acids. The V and J ends lost 3 bases and 2 bases respectively, with 9 bases between them. Germline CDR1 reads SGHDT; CDR2 reads YYEEEE. Libraries were prepared by immunoSEQ multiplex PCR; TCRdb keeps only in-frame clonotypes and omits some of them. The sample includes approximately 150,000 clones, approximately 91% of them seen just once. This receptor was identified in a man between 18 and 29 years old with COVID-19, enrolled during active disease. The chain is built from TRBV5-6 and TRBJ2-7; possibly TRBD2 for D (5 bases). Sequences were obtained from peripheral blood. This chain's CDR3 is CASSSGLAYEQYF. The DNA of the CDR3 is TGTGCCAGCAGCTCTGGACTGGCCTACGAGCAGTACTTC.